One sample yielded the 19 T cell receptor beta chains listed below, sequenced in a study of early T cells in non-severe SARS-CoV-2 infection. Each CDR3 protein is one row after TCRdb ran MiXCR on the 5' RACE reads. The table lists around 57,000 distinct CDR3 sequences, around 12% of them singletons. Sequenced material: whole blood. These receptors came from an adult who was a healthcare worker with PCR-confirmed SARS-CoV-2 infection or an uninfected control (not recorded which).

A few counts support this clonotype. The CDR3, as DNA: TGCGCCAGCAGCCACACTACCGACACGGCGTTATCTGGCTACACCTTC. The encoded protein is CASSHTTDTALSGYTF. The chain joins TRBV4-3 to TRBJ1-2, with D uncertain. This CDR3 spans 16 amino acids. Per germline, CDR1 LGHNA and CDR2 YSLEER. The V end lost 3 bases, the J end lost 7 bases, and 21 bases lay between the germline ends.

This clonotype was picked up a small number of times. The chain carries TRBV5-6 and TRBJ2-3, with D possibly TRBD2 on 6 matching bases. The CDR3 runs to 15 residues. Per the germline V gene, CDR1 is SGHDT and CDR2 is YYEEEE. V dropped 2 bases and J dropped 2 bases, with 12 bases sitting between them. In DNA form, the CDR3 reads TGTGCCAGCAGCTTTAACGGGGGTACCACAGATACGCAGTATTTT. It specifies CASSFNGGTTDTQYF. The entire variable domain, with the rest obtained from reference TRBV5-6 and TRBJ2-3, is as follows: DAGVTQSPTHLIKTRGQQVTLRCSPKSGHDTVSWYQQALGQGPQFIFQYYEEEERQRGNFPDRFSGHQFPNYSSELNVNALLLGDSALYLCASSFNGGTTDTQYFGPGTRLTVL.

This clonotype was observed at least ten times. The V call is TRBV11-2, the J call TRBJ2-7; D gene uncertain. V was pared by 5 bases and J by 7 bases, with 18 bases between. Germline assignment: CDR1 SGHAT and CDR2 FQNNGV. The CDR3 extends over 14 amino acids. The chain's CDR3 is CASSPGVRDGEQYF. The CDR3 nucleotides read TGTGCCAGCAGCCCCGGAGTAAGGGATGGGGAGCAGTACTTC.

This clonotype was observed many times. This chain links TRBV12-3 or TRBV12-4 with TRBJ2-3; 10 bases fit TRBD2. This CDR3 is built from 15 residues. The V segment lost 6 bases and the J segment 7 bases; nucleotides outside the gene matches: 10. CDR3 DNA sequence: TGTGCCAGCAGGCCACTAGCGGGGATAACAAATACGCAGTATTTT. Its protein product is CASRPLAGITNTQYF.

This clonotype was seen a few times. The gene calls are TRBV5-1 and TRBJ2-1; D is possibly TRBD1 or TRBD2 (6 bases each). Looked up from germline, CDR1 is SGHRS and CDR2 is YFSETQ. The CDR3 covers 14 residues. V shed 1 base and J shed 7 bases, with 12 bases lying between them. The CDR3 sequence: CASSLMGAGNEQFF. CDR3 nucleotides: TGCGCCAGCAGCTTGATGGGGGCGGGAAATGAGCAGTTCTTC.

Ten or more counts support this clonotype. This sequence joins TRBV7-2 and TRBJ1-2, with D perhaps TRBD1 (5 bases). Per the germline V gene, CDR1 is SGHTA and CDR2 is FQGNSA. The CDR3 sequence is 14 residues long. V was pared by 0 bases and J by 4 bases, with 9 bases between. CDR3 region: CASSLAQGGYGYTF. The CDR3 DNA reads TGTGCCAGCAGCTTAGCGCAGGGAGGCTATGGCTACACCTTC.

In its sample, this clonotype was seen a few times. The CDR3 DNA follows: TGTGCCAGCAGCTTGGATTTGGATACGCAGTATTTT. It specifies CASSLDLDTQYF. V is TRBV11-2 and J is TRBJ2-3; D not certain. The CDR3 has 12 residues. Per the germline V gene, CDR1 is SGHAT and CDR2 is FQNNGV. V dropped 3 bases and J dropped 6 bases, with 7 bases sitting between them. The full variable domain, completed using reference TRBV11-2 and TRBJ2-3, is EAGVAQSPRYKIIEKRQSVAFWCNPISGHATLYWYQQILGQGPKLLIQFQNNGVVDDSQLPKDRFSAERLKGVDSTLKIQPAKLEDSAVYLCASSLDLDTQYFGPGTRLTVL.

The CDR3 loop reads CAISAGAGANVLTF. Here the CDR3 DNA reads TGTGCCATCAGTGCAGGGGCTGGGGCCAACGTCCTGACTTTC. V and J are TRBV10-3 and TRBJ2-6; possibly TRBD1 for D (6 bases). Germline CDR1 ENHRY, CDR2 SYGVKD. The CDR3 spans 14 residues. V lost 4 bases, J lost 2 bases, and 6 bases lay in between.

This clonotype has at least ten counts. The chain employs TRBV11-2 and TRBJ2-4, with 10 nucleotides matching TRBD2. The CDR3 consists of 16 residues. Unmatched junction bases numbered 7, after V lost 5 bases and J lost 3 bases. CDR1 SGHAT and CDR2 FQNNGV come from the germline V gene. CDR3 sequence: CASSPGKREGKNIQYF. DNA for the CDR3: TGTGCCAGCAGCCCTGGCAAGCGGGAGGGCAAAAACATTCAGTACTTC.

The gene calls are TRBV5-5 and TRBJ1-2; D possibly corresponds to TRBD1 (6 bases). Per the germline V gene, CDR1 is SGHKS and CDR2 is YYEKEE (reference sequence). Trimming removed 4 bases from V and 6 bases from J, with 16 bases in between. The CDR3 runs 14 residues. The CDR3 DNA reads TGTGCCAGCAGCAAATGGACAGTAGAGGATGGCTACACCTTC. This sequence encodes CASSKWTVEDGYTF.

This clonotype was recorded many times. Germline is not matched at one junction end, which may reflect a read error. The J gene is TRBJ1-1, the V gene TRBV6-5; perhaps TRBD1 as D (5 bases). Germline V gene data show CDR1 as MNHEY and CDR2 as SVGAGI. The length of the CDR3 is 14 residues. For the CDR3, the DNA is TGTGCCAGCAGATCAACAGGTAGCCGGGATGAAGTTTTCTTT. Amino acids: CASRSTGSRDEVFF.

This clonotype occurred many times. The genes are TRBV20-1 and TRBJ1-6; no firm D call. V lost 2 bases and J 7 bases, leaving 12 bases between the germline ends. Germline CDR1 is DFQATT and CDR2 is SNEGSKA (reference sequence). This CDR3 region has 14 residues. This CDR3 is CSARLADPNSPLHF. Here the CDR3 DNA reads TGCAGTGCTAGATTGGCAGACCCGAATTCACCCCTCCACTTT.

This clonotype was recorded many times. The chain is built from TRBV12-3 or TRBV12-4 and TRBJ2-1; either TRBD1 or TRBD2 may fit D (6 bases each). This CDR3 has 14 amino acids. Deletions cut 7 bases from V and 3 bases from J, with 13 bases between. Written as DNA, the CDR3 is TGTGCCAGCAACCGGAAGGGGGGCTACAATGAGCAGTTCTTC. It is translated as CASNRKGGYNEQFF.

Only a few counts were recorded for this clonotype. The rearrangement links TRBV20-1 to TRBJ2-2, with 8 bases aligning to TRBD1. Trimming removed 1 base from V and 1 base from J; junction bases left unmatched: 2. This CDR3 has 15 amino acids. The germline gives CDR1 DFQATT, CDR2 SNEGSKA (reference sequence). The CDR3 region is CSARAGTGNTGELFF. CDR3 DNA sequence: TGCAGTGCTAGAGCTGGGACAGGGAACACCGGGGAGCTGTTTTTT.

The chain is built from TRBV28 and TRBJ2-7; D is uncertain. V lost 5 bases and J lost 3, with 8 bases in between. The CDR3 runs 12 residues. Germline CDR1 and CDR2: MDHEN and SYDVKM. The CDR3 DNA reads TGTGCCAGCAGTGCCACACACTACGAGCAGTACTTC. Translated: CASSATHYEQYF.

The gene calls are TRBV27 and TRBJ2-1; the D gene is possibly TRBD1 (6 bases). CDR1 and CDR2 from the germline V gene are MNHEY and SMNVEV (reference sequence). The V end lost 3 bases, the J end lost 2 bases, and 8 bases lay between the germline ends. This CDR3 spans 14 amino acids. CDR3 nucleotides: TGTGCCAGCAGTTTCGACAGGACCTACAATGAGCAGTTCTTC. Protein: CASSFDRTYNEQFF.

This clonotype was found a few times. This rearrangement joins TRBV20-1 to TRBJ2-7, with D perhaps matching TRBD1 (5 bases). Per germline, CDR1 DFQATT and CDR2 SNEGSKA (reference sequence). V lost 5 bases to trimming and J lost 0 bases, with 14 bases between them. This CDR3 region has 14 residues. The CDR3 region has the DNA TGCAGTGCTGAACTCCAAGGGGCCTCCTACGAGCAGTACTTC. Amino acid sequence: CSAELQGASYEQYF.

This clonotype was recorded many times. The chain combines TRBV5-1 with TRBJ1-6, with D perhaps matching TRBD1 (6 bases). CDR3 length equals 14 residues. V lost 4 bases and J lost 7, with 12 bases in between. The V gene's germline CDR1 is SGHRS and CDR2 YFSETQ. CDR3 protein: CASSTRTENSPLHF. For the CDR3, the DNA is TGCGCCAGCAGCACCCGGACAGAGAATTCACCCCTCCACTTT. Filled out from reference TRBV5-1 and TRBJ1-6, the complete variable domain reads KAGVTQTPRYLIKTRGQQVTLSCSPISGHRSVSWYQQTPGQGLQFLFEYFSETQRNKGNFPGRFSGRQFSNSRSEMNVSTLELGDSALYLCASSTRTENSPLHFGNGTRLTVT.

This clonotype was counted ten times or more. The J gene is TRBJ1-5, the V gene TRBV2, with a tentative D call TRBD1 (6 bases). V lost 7 bases, J lost 10 bases, and 14 bases lay in between. Per the germline V gene, CDR1 is SNHLY and CDR2 is FYNNEI. CDR3 length: 12 amino acids. The CDR3 here is CASTGGDGPQHF. DNA of the CDR3: TGTGCCAGCACCGGGGGCGACGGTCCCCAGCATTTT.